This section outlines one TCR beta chain sequence together with its context. This table comes from immunoSEQ multiplex PCR, and its TCRdb copy is limited to in-frame clones, with some not included. The sample comprises about 75,000 clones, around 74% of which are singletons, and 2.5% to 3% rests with the top ten. The data stem from a study of blood T cell repertoires in COVID-19. Looking at the study overall: There were acute and convalescent COVID-19 samples, and they came from the United States, Italy and Spain.

The length of the CDR3 is 18 residues. Per the germline V gene, CDR1 is LNHDA and CDR2 is SQIVND (reference sequence). After removal of 6 bases from V and 0 bases from J, the junction contained 12 bases not matched to a gene. The receptor's source is a human donor with acute or convalescent COVID-19. The donor label of this sample is uncertain. The rearrangement joins TRBV19 to TRBJ1-5, with 9 bases matching TRBD1. The source material was peripheral blood. CDR3 amino acids: CASSPDRGKGPSNQPQHF. DNA for the CDR3: TGTGCCAGTAGCCCCGACAGGGGGAAGGGACCTAGCAATCAGCCCCAGCATTTT.